The 14 T cell receptor beta chains below were found in one sample sequenced in a study of blood T cell repertoires in COVID-19 (dated by TCRdb to the early 2020s). Library construction relied on the immunoSEQ multiplex PCR assay. The clones in this table, taken by TCRdb from immuneACCESS, are in-frame only. Not every clone is retained; where verified, under half of the shortfall comes from an unresolved V gene, and the cause of the rest is unknown. The sample profile shows approximately 300,000 clones; more than 80% of them were found once. The top ten hold nearly 6.5% of the sample. The source material was peripheral blood. All receptors come from a man between 18 and 35 years old who had recovered from COVID-19.

The rearrangement joins TRBV7-2 to TRBJ2-7; 8 bases agree with TRBD1. The CDR3 covers 14 residues. The germline CDR1 and CDR2 sequences are SGHTA and FQGNSA. With V trimmed by 4 bases and J by 6 bases, 8 bases remained unmatched. The CDR3 coding sequence is TGTGCCAGCAGCTCCAGGACAGGGTTTGCCGAGCAGTACTTC. Translation: CASSSRTGFAEQYF.

The rearrangement links TRBV18 to TRBJ2-5; maybe TRBD2 (6 bases). V lost 3 bases to trimming and J lost 4 bases, with 12 bases between them. Germline V gene sequence: CDR1 KGHSH, CDR2 LQKENI. This CDR3 spans 14 amino acids. For the CDR3, the DNA is TGTGCCAGCTCACCGACGACTAGAGGAGAGACCCAGTACTTC. It codes for CASSPTTRGETQYF.

The rearrangement uses TRBV2 and TRBJ1-2, with D hard to call. Trimming removed 5 bases from V and 4 bases from J, with 20 bases in between. The CDR3 has 16 amino acids. Germline V lookup: CDR1 SNHLY, CDR2 FYNNEI. The CDR3 DNA reads TGTGCCAGCAGTTCCGACTATCATACCCTAACCTATGGCTACACCTTC. Its translation: CASSSDYHTLTYGYTF.

This chain links TRBV5-1 with TRBJ2-3, with TRBD2 identical over 7 bases. From germline, CDR1 is SGHRS and CDR2 YFSETQ. V lost 0 bases to trimming and J lost 0 bases; unmatched junction nucleotides: 4. The CDR3 is made up of 16 amino acids. This CDR3 is CASSLASSGSTDTQYF. The CDR3, as DNA: TGCGCCAGCAGCTTGGCCTCTAGCGGTAGCACAGATACGCAGTATTTT.

The V and J genes are TRBV9 and TRBJ2-3; TRBD2 agrees at 7 bases. V lost 2 bases, J lost 2 bases, and 2 bases stayed unmatched. The germline V gene encodes CDR1 SGDLS and CDR2 YYNGEE. The CDR3 is 14 residues long. DNA of the CDR3: TGTGCCAGCAGCGTGGGGACTAACACAGATACGCAGTATTTT. Amino acids: CASSVGTNTDTQYF.

The chain has TRBV6-5 and TRBJ1-3; D might be TRBD1 (6 bases). The length of the CDR3 is 15 residues. Trimming removed 8 bases from V and 4 bases from J, with 18 bases in between. CDR1 and CDR2 (germline): MNHEY, SVGAGI. CDR3 sequence reads: CASSRRGADGNTIYF. DNA for the CDR3: TGTGCCAGCTCCCGACGGGGGGCGGACGGAAACACCATATATTTT.

The chain links TRBV3-1 (or the pseudogene TRBV3-2) to TRBJ1-1, with D tentatively TRBD1 (6 bases). This CDR3 has 13 residues. In germline, CDR1 is LGHDT, CDR2 YNNKEL (reference sequence). V was shortened by 6 bases and J by 2 bases, with 10 bases between the two germline ends. CDR3 loop: CASRAGVNTEAFF. Written as DNA, the CDR3 is TGTGCCAGCAGAGCAGGGGTCAACACTGAAGCTTTCTTT.

The gene calls are TRBV7-9 and TRBJ2-2; D unresolved. Germline V gives CDR1 SEHNR, CDR2 FQNEAQ (reference sequence). Trimming stripped 5 bases from V and 7 bases from J, with 14 bases between. The CDR3 is 14 residues long. As DNA, the CDR3 is TGTGCCAGCAGCACCCTGAGAACGGGCGGGGAGCTGTTTTTT. It encodes CASSTLRTGGELFF.

This rearrangement joins TRBV27 to TRBJ1-1; perhaps TRBD1 as D (6 bases). Germline loops: CDR1 MNHEY, CDR2 SMNVEV (reference sequence). CDR3 length: 13 residues. Trimming pared 5 bases from V and 8 bases from J, leaving 15 bases between. The CDR3 DNA reads as TGTGCCAGCAGTACATCCGGGGGGCGCGAAGCTTTCTTT. It specifies CASSTSGGREAFF.

The chain employs TRBV13 and TRBJ2-1; 8 bases match TRBD2. This CDR3 region has 15 residues. V shed 5 bases and J 6 bases; nucleotides not matched to a gene: 9. Germline assignment: CDR1 PRHDT and CDR2 FYEKMQ (reference sequence). The CDR3 DNA sequence: TGTGCCAGCAGCCCCACGGGGAGCGGGGGCAATGAGCAGTTCTTC. Translated: CASSPTGSGGNEQFF.

The rearrangement links TRBV5-6 to TRBJ1-2; D is perhaps TRBD1 (5 bases). V shed 0 bases and J shed 7 bases, with 10 bases lying between them. This CDR3 contains 13 residues. From germline, CDR1 is SGHDT and CDR2 YYEEEE. This chain's CDR3 is CASSLGAGSGYTF. The CDR3, as DNA: TGTGCCAGCAGCTTGGGGGCAGGGTCTGGCTACACCTTC.

The table lists this clone with a count of one. V is TRBV9 and J is TRBJ2-7; 9 bases are a match to TRBD2. The V gene end was trimmed by 4 bases and the J gene end by 0 bases; junction bases not matched to a gene: 11. CDR1 SGDLS and CDR2 YYNGEE come from the germline V gene. The CDR3 loop spans 17 amino acids. The DNA for the CDR3 is TGTGCCAGCAGCTCACCGGGACTAGCCGGTGGCTCCTACGAGCAGTACTTC. Its protein product is CASSSPGLAGGSYEQYF.

The genes are TRBV18 and TRBJ2-1; 8 positions agree with TRBD1. The junction had 8 bases not matched to a gene; V was cut back by 4 bases and J by 0 bases. The CDR3 extends over 17 amino acids. Germline-derived CDR1 and CDR2 are KGHSH and LQKENI. The CDR3 loop reads CASSLGKTGGSYNEQFF. The CDR3 coding sequence is TGTGCCAGCTCACTCGGCAAAACAGGGGGCTCCTACAATGAGCAGTTCTTC.

In the case of this clone: Other DNA variants within this sample encode the same CDR3. The gene calls are TRBV29-1 and TRBJ1-4, with a possible D match to TRBD1 (6 bases). The germline V and J ends were trimmed by 5 bases and 3 bases, with 10 bases remaining between them. The CDR3 is made up of 13 amino acids. Germline loops: CDR1 SQVTM, CDR2 ANQGSEA. CDR3 nucleotides: TGCAGCGTTACGACAGGAGCTAATGAAAAACTGTTTTTT. Residues: CSVTTGANEKLFF.